Each of the 30 T cell receptor beta chains below was sequenced from the same sample in a study of CD8 T cells in ankylosing spondylitis. Each CDR3 protein gets one entry after TCRdb re-called the 5' RACE reads with MiXCR. The sample yields 250,000 to 350,000 distinct CDR3 sequences, 20% seen once. Sequencing used blood, either unsorted or a sorted T cell fraction (not recorded which). These receptors were obtained from a male donor with ankylosing spondylitis or in good health (not recorded which).

This clonotype was picked up one time. The rearrangement links TRBV6-1 to TRBJ1-6, with a weak D call TRBD1 (5 bases). The CDR3 length is 15 residues. The V and J ends lost 6 bases and 7 bases respectively, with 16 bases between them. Germline V gene sequence: CDR1 MNHNS, CDR2 SASEGT. The CDR3 is CASRGDGKGNSPLHF. DNA for the CDR3: TGTGCCAGCAGGGGGGACGGAAAAGGCAATTCACCCCTCCACTTT.

This chain joins TRBV7-2 and TRBJ1-4; the D is unclear. V was clipped by 1 base and J by 0 bases, with 6 bases between them. The CDR3 extends over 15 amino acids. Germline V gives CDR1 SGHTA, CDR2 FQGNSA. This chain's CDR3 is CASSLVGTTNEKLFF. The CDR3 coding sequence is TGTGCCAGCAGCTTAGTGGGAACAACTAATGAAAAACTGTTTTTT.

This clonotype has ten or more counts. DNA of the CDR3: TGCAGCGTTGGGGTCCAGACAGATACGCAGTATTTT. Protein: CSVGVQTDTQYF. The chain couples TRBV29-1 to TRBJ2-3; D remains unclear. V gave up 4 bases and J gave up 3 bases, with 8 bases separating them. CDR1 and CDR2 from the germline V gene are SQVTM and ANQGSEA. The CDR3 consists of 12 residues.

This clonotype has a handful of counts. The chain has TRBV9 and TRBJ2-1, with 9 positions matching TRBD2. The CDR3 loop spans 16 amino acids. Germline V gives CDR1 SGDLS, CDR2 YYNGEE. The trim removed 3 bases at V and 6 bases at J, leaving 10 bases unmatched. CDR3 DNA sequence: TGTGCCAGCAGCGCCCTACCGGGACTAGCCCTCAATGAGCAGTTCTTC. Its translation: CASSALPGLALNEQFF.

This clonotype was recorded a few times. This chain uses TRBV12-3 or TRBV12-4 with TRBJ1-2; perhaps TRBD1 as D (6 bases). The ends were cut back, 5 bases at V and 6 bases at J, with 13 bases in the middle. There are 13 residues in the CDR3. This chain's CDR3 is CASSPVGTNGYTF. The CDR3 DNA reads as TGTGCCAGCAGTCCCGTAGGGACAAATGGCTACACCTTC.

The sample holds a few counts of this clonotype. The J gene is TRBJ2-1, the V gene TRBV28; TRBD2 might be the D (6 bases). CDR1 is MDHEN and CDR2 is SYDVKM in the germline V gene. V lost 4 bases to trimming and J lost 0 bases, with 13 bases between them. The CDR3 has 16 amino acids. DNA of the CDR3: TGTGCCAGCAGTTCCGTGGCGGGGCTCTCCTACAATGAGCAGTTCTTC. Protein product: CASSSVAGLSYNEQFF.

The sample holds a few counts of this clonotype. This chain connects TRBV4-1 to TRBJ1-4; a weak D match, TRBD1 (6 bases). Germline-derived CDR1 and CDR2 are MGHRA and YSYEKL. The CDR3 length is 13 residues. The ends were cut back, 6 bases at V and 8 bases at J, with 13 bases in the middle. The chain's CDR3 is CASRQGIGEKLFF. The CDR3 DNA reads TGCGCCAGCAGACAGGGAATTGGAGAAAAACTGTTTTTT.

This clonotype appeared a few times. Mismatch with germline at one junction end may stem from a read error. This rearrangement joins TRBV9 to TRBJ2-2; 8 bases agree with TRBD1. Germline CDR1 reads SGDLS; CDR2 reads YYNGEE. This CDR3 has 13 amino acids. The CDR3 bases are TGTGCCTGCAGGGGGCCTAGCACCGGGGAGCTGTTTTTT. Its protein product is CACRGPSTGELFF. The full variable domain, with the rest looked up from reference TRBV9 and TRBJ2-2, is DSGVTQTPKHLITATGQRVTLRCSPRSGDLSVYWYQQSLDQGLQFLIQYYNGEERAKGNILERFSAQQFPDLHSELNLSSLELGDSALYFCACRGPSTGELFFGEGSRLTVL.

The V call is TRBV20-1, the J call TRBJ2-2, with 12 bases matching TRBD2. J gave up 0 bases and V 1 base, and 3 bases lay outside the gene matches. The CDR3 length is 17 residues. The germline V gene encodes CDR1 DFQATT and CDR2 SNEGSKA (reference sequence). The CDR3 bases are TGCAGTGCTAGAGGGACTAGCGGGGCCCCGAACACCGGGGAGCTGTTTTTT. This gives the protein CSARGTSGAPNTGELFF.

This clonotype came up a few times. The J gene is TRBJ1-4, the V gene TRBV15; the D gene is possibly TRBD1 (6 bases). Germline V gives CDR1 LNHNV, CDR2 YYDKDF (reference sequence). The CDR3 is 14 amino acids. Deletions cut 6 bases from V and 3 bases from J, with 11 bases between. The CDR3, as DNA: TGTGCCACCAGAATCGGGGGCTCTAATGAAAAACTGTTTTTT. Its translation is CATRIGGSNEKLFF.

The chain carries TRBV5-1 and TRBJ2-1; 8 bases line up with TRBD2. The germline V gene encodes CDR1 SGHRS and CDR2 YFSETQ. The CDR3 is made up of 15 amino acids. After removal of 3 bases from V and 2 bases from J, the junction contained 4 bases not matched to a gene. The CDR3 DNA is TGCGCCAGCAGCTATAGCGGGGAAACCTACAATGAGCAGTTCTTC. The encoded protein is CASSYSGETYNEQFF.

The table lists this clonotype with many counts. The gene calls are TRBV5-1 and TRBJ2-1; D uncertain. The germline V gene has CDR1 SGHRS and CDR2 YFSETQ. This CDR3 has 14 residues. V dropped 0 bases and J dropped 9 bases, with 13 bases sitting between them. CDR3 loop: CASSLAAAAAEQFF. The CDR3 coding sequence is TGCGCCAGCAGCTTGGCGGCGGCGGCGGCTGAGCAGTTCTTC.

This clonotype came up a few times. V is TRBV5-1 and J is TRBJ2-5, with 12 bases lining up with TRBD2. The CDR3 covers 19 residues. V shed 0 bases and J 5 bases; nucleotides not matched to a gene: 14. Germline lookup yields CDR1 SGHRS and CDR2 YFSETQ. The CDR3 loop is CASSLDLYLLAGGQETQYF. The CDR3 DNA is TGCGCCAGCAGCTTGGACCTCTACCTTCTAGCGGGGGGGCAGGAGACCCAGTACTTC.

This clonotype appeared a few times. The V gene is TRBV15, the J gene TRBJ2-5; D remains unclear. CDR3 length: 13 amino acids. Germline V CDR1 and CDR2: LNHNV, YYDKDF (reference sequence). Trimming shortened V by 0 bases and J by 4 bases, and 6 bases separated the two germline ends. CDR3 in amino acids: CATSREVRETQYF. The CDR3 DNA reads as TGTGCCACCAGCAGAGAGGTCAGAGAGACCCAGTACTTC.

This clonotype was observed many times. The chain combines TRBV12-3 or TRBV12-4 with TRBJ2-2; no firm D call. V was clipped by 4 bases and J by 5 bases, with 8 bases between them. CDR3 length: 13 amino acids. CDR3 residues: CASSYSTTGELFF. The CDR3 DNA is TGTGCCAGCAGTTACTCAACGACCGGGGAGCTGTTTTTT.

Only a few counts were recorded for this clonotype. The chain employs TRBV12-3 or TRBV12-4 and TRBJ2-1, with unresolved D. This CDR3 is built from 11 residues. With 0 bases removed from V and 10 bases from J, the gap between germline ends came to 4 bases. The CDR3 region is CASSLASEQFF. As DNA, the CDR3 is TGTGCCAGCAGTTTAGCTAGCGAGCAGTTCTTC.

In DNA form, the CDR3 reads TGCGCCAGCAGCTTGGCCCCTTCTAGTGTAGGCACAGATACGCAGTATTTT. Translating gives CASSLAPSSVGTDTQYF. The J gene is TRBJ2-3, the V gene TRBV5-1; D unclear. The CDR3 is 17 residues long. V was trimmed by 0 bases and J by 1 base, leaving 15 bases between them. CDR1 and CDR2 from the germline V gene are SGHRS and YFSETQ. The entire variable domain, with the rest obtained from reference TRBV5-1 and TRBJ2-3, is as follows: KAGVTQTPRYLIKTRGQQVTLSCSPISGHRSVSWYQQTPGQGLQFLFEYFSETQRNKGNFPGRFSGRQFSNSRSEMNVSTLELGDSALYLCASSLAPSSVGTDTQYFGPGTRLTVL.

The rearrangement joins TRBV28 to TRBJ2-7; a possible D gene is TRBD2 (6 bases). Looked up from germline, CDR1 is MDHEN and CDR2 is SYDVKM. The CDR3 contains 15 residues. The V gene lost 5 bases and the J gene lost 0 bases, with 14 bases spanning the gap. The CDR3 loop is CASSMAGYSSYEQYV. The CDR3 bases are TGTGCCAGCAGTATGGCGGGGTACAGCTCCTACGAGCAGTACGTC.

In this sample, this clonotype turned up a few times. The V call is TRBV10-2, the J call TRBJ1-2; no definite D call. The germline V and J ends were trimmed by 0 bases and 7 bases, with 15 bases remaining between them. CDR3 length: 15 residues. CDR1 WSHSY and CDR2 SAAADI come from the germline V gene. The CDR3 sequence is CASSESGPLGVGYTF. CDR3 nucleotide sequence: TGCGCCAGCAGTGAGTCCGGCCCGTTAGGAGTTGGCTACACCTTC.

This clonotype occurred a few times. The J gene is TRBJ2-1, the V gene TRBV5-1; 9 bases align to TRBD2. V lost 4 bases to trimming and J lost 12 bases; unmatched junction nucleotides: 11. Germline CDR1 is SGHRS and CDR2 is YFSETQ. The CDR3 has 14 residues. The DNA for the CDR3 is TGCGCCAGCAGCCCGGGACTAGCAAAGGGGGTGCAGTTCTTC. Translating it yields CASSPGLAKGVQFF.

This chain links TRBV28 with TRBJ2-3; 11 positions match TRBD2. This CDR3 has 17 amino acids. Germline-derived CDR1 and CDR2 are MDHEN and SYDVKM. Trimming cost V 4 bases and J 0 bases; bases outside gene matches: 6. CDR3 nucleotide sequence: TGTGCCAGCAGTTCGGGACTAGCGGATACTAGCACAGATACGCAGTATTTT. It yields the protein CASSSGLADTSTDTQYF. The whole variable domain, filled in from reference TRBV28 and TRBJ2-3, reads DVKVTQSSRYLVKRTGEKVFLECVQDMDHENMFWYRQDPGLGLRLIYFSYDVKMKEKGDIPEGYSVSREKKERFSLILESASTNQTSMYLCASSSGLADTSTDTQYFGPGTRLTVL.

The chain employs TRBV14 and TRBJ2-1; possibly TRBD1 for D (5 bases). The CDR3 consists of 15 residues. The germline gives CDR1 SGHDN, CDR2 FVKESK. Trimming removed 4 bases from V and 0 bases from J, with 10 bases in between. The CDR3: CASSREQDSYNEQFF. The CDR3 DNA is TGTGCCAGCAGCCGTGAACAGGACTCCTACAATGAGCAGTTCTTC.

The chain links TRBV5-1 to TRBJ2-2; tentative D call: TRBD1 (7 bases). This CDR3 has 14 residues. The ends were cut back, 7 bases at V and 0 bases at J, with 10 bases in the middle. CDR1 SGHRS and CDR2 YFSETQ come from the germline V gene. DNA for the CDR3: TGCGCCAGCCAGGGGGGACCGAACACCGGGGAGCTGTTTTTT. It yields the protein CASQGGPNTGELFF.

This clonotype was observed a handful of times. V usage is TRBV7-8 and J usage is TRBJ2-5, with D possibly TRBD1 on 5 matching bases. The CDR3 is 15 amino acids. The V end was cut by 1 base, the J end by 5 bases, with 14 bases between. The germline CDR1 and CDR2 sequences are SGHVS and FQNEAQ. CDR3 in DNA: TGTGCCAGCAGCTTAGTACGCGACAGTGAGGAGACCCAGTACTTC. Its protein product is CASSLVRDSEETQYF.

This clonotype has just a few counts. V usage is TRBV12-3 or TRBV12-4 and J usage is TRBJ1-2; a possible D gene is TRBD1 (6 bases). This CDR3 region has 13 residues. V was pared by 6 bases and J by 4 bases, with 12 bases between. The CDR3 reads CASSKTGFYGYTF. The CDR3 DNA reads as TGTGCCAGCAGCAAGACAGGATTCTATGGCTACACCTTC.

This clonotype was recorded many times. V gene TRBV28 combines with J gene TRBJ2-3; 11 bases match TRBD1. Losses at the gene ends were 4 bases for V and 5 bases for J; bases not matched to a gene: 5. From germline, CDR1 is MDHEN and CDR2 SYDVKM. The CDR3 is 15 amino acids. CDR3 protein: CASSSGQGGRDTQYF. The CDR3 nucleotides are TGTGCCAGCAGTTCGGGACAGGGGGGAAGAGATACGCAGTATTTT.

The J gene is TRBJ2-3, the V gene TRBV5-1; TRBD2 matches at 10 bases. V lost 4 bases and J lost 3; bases outside the gene matches: 5. The germline CDR1 and CDR2 sequences are SGHRS and YFSETQ. CDR3 size: 15 residues. In nucleotides, the CDR3 is TGCGCCAGCAGCAAACCTAGCGGGAGTACAGATACGCAGTATTTT. Amino acid sequence: CASSKPSGSTDTQYF.

In its sample, this clonotype was seen a few times. The chain links TRBV2 to TRBJ2-3, with 11 bases that match TRBD2. J was trimmed by 2 bases and V by 8 bases; bases with no gene match: 6. The V gene's germline CDR1 is SNHLY and CDR2 FYNNEI. The CDR3 extends over 15 amino acids. Here the CDR3 DNA reads TGTGCCAGCCGACTAGCGGGGATATCCACAGATACGCAGTATTTT. It specifies CASRLAGISTDTQYF. The variable domain in full, with the rest retrieved from reference TRBV2 and TRBJ2-3, is EPEVTQTPSHQVTQMGQEVILRCVPISNHLYFYWYRQILGQKVEFLVSFYNNEISEKSEIFDDQFSVERPDGSNFTLKIRSTKLEDSAMYFCASRLAGISTDTQYFGPGTRLTVL.

The chain links TRBV7-2 to TRBJ1-1, with D unresolved. CDR1 and CDR2 from the germline V gene are SGHTA and FQGNSA. This CDR3 spans 13 amino acids. Trimming pared 2 bases from V and 1 base from J, leaving 5 bases between. The CDR3 DNA follows: TGTGCCAGCAGCTTAAAAAAGAACACTGAAGCTTTCTTT. It specifies CASSLKKNTEAFF.

The chain links TRBV3-1 to TRBJ1-1; D call uncertain. This CDR3 contains 14 residues. Germline loops: CDR1 LGHDT, CDR2 YNNKEL (reference sequence). Trimming removed 4 bases from V and 1 base from J, with 10 bases in between. This chain's CDR3 is CASSRPGRNTEAFF. The CDR3 DNA sequence: TGTGCCAGCAGCCGCCCGGGAAGGAACACTGAAGCTTTCTTT.